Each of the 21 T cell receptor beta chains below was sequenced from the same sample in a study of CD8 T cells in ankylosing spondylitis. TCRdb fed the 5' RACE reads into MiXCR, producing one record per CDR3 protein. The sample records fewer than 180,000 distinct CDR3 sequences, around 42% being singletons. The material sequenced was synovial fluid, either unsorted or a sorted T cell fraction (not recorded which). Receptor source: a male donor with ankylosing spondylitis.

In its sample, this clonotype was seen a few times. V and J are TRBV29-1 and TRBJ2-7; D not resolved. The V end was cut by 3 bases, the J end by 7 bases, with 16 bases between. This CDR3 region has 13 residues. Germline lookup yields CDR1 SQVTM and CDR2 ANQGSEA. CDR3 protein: CSVDARALLEQYF. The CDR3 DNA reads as TGCAGCGTTGATGCCCGGGCCCTCCTTGAGCAGTACTTC.

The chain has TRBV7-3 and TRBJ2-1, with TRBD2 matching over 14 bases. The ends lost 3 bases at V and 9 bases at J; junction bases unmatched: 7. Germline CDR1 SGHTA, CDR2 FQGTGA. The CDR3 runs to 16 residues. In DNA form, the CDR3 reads TGTGCCAGCAGCTTGACTAGCGGGAGGGCCGGGGGTGAGCAGTTCTTC. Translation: CASSLTSGRAGGEQFF.

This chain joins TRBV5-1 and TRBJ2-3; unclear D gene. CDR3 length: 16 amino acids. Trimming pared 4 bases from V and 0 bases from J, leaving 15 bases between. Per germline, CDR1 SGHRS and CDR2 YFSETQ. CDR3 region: CASSPPGLLSTDTQYF. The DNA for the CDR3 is TGCGCCAGCAGCCCCCCGGGCCTACTCAGCACAGATACGCAGTATTTT.

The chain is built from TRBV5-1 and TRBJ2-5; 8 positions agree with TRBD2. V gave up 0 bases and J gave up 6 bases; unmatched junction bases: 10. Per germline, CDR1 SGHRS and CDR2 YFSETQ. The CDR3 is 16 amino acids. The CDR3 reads CASSLAGSGSRKTQYF. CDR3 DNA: TGCGCCAGCAGCTTGGCCGGGAGCGGGAGTAGGAAGACCCAGTACTTC.

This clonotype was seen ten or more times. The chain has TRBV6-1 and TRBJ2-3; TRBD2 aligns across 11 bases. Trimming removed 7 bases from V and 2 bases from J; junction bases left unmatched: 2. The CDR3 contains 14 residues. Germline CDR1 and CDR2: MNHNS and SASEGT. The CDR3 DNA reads TGTGCCAGCACTAGCGGGGGGCCCACAGATACGCAGTATTTT. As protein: CASTSGGPTDTQYF.

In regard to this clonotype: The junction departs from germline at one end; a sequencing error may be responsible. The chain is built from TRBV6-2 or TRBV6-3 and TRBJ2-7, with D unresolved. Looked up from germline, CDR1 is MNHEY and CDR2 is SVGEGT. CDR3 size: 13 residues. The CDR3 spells CASSFGPSSEQYF. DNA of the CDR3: TGTGCCAGCAGTTTCGGGCCCTCCTCCGAGCAGTACTTC.

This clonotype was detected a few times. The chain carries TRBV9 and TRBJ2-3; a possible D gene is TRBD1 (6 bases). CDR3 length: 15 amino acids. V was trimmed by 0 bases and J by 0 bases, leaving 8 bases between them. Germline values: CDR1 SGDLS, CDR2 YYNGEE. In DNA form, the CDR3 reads TGTGCCAGCAGCGTAGGGACAGTAAGCACAGATACGCAGTATTTT. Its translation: CASSVGTVSTDTQYF. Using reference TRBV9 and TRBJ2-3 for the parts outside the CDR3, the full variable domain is DSGVTQTPKHLITATGQRVTLRCSPRSGDLSVYWYQQSLDQGLQFLIQYYNGEERAKGNILERFSAQQFPDLHSELNLSSLELGDSALYFCASSVGTVSTDTQYFGPGTRLTVL.

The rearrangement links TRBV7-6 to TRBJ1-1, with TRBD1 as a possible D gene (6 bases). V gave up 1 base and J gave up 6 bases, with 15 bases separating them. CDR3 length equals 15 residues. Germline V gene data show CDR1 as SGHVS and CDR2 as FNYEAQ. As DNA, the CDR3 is TGTGCCAGCAGCTTAGGTCCGTCAGGGGCTCCTGAAGCTTTCTTT. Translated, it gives CASSLGPSGAPEAFF.

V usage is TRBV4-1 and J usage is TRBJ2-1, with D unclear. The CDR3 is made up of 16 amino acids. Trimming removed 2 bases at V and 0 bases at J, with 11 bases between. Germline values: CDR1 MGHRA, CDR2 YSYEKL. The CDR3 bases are TGCGCCAGCAGCCAACTCCGACGGAGCTCCTACAATGAGCAGTTCTTC. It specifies CASSQLRRSSYNEQFF.

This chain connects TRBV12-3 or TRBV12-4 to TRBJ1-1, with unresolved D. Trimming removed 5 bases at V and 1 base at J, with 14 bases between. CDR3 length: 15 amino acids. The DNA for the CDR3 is TGTGCCAGCAGTCCCACGAGGGCGGAGAACACTGAAGCTTTCTTT. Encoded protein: CASSPTRAENTEAFF.

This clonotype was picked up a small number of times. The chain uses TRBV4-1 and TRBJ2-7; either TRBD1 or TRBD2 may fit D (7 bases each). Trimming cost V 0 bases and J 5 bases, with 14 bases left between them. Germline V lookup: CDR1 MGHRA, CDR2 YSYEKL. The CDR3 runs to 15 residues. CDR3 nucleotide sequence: TGCGCCAGCAGCCAAGATTCCCCAGGGGGGGACGAGCAGTACTTC. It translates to CASSQDSPGGDEQYF.

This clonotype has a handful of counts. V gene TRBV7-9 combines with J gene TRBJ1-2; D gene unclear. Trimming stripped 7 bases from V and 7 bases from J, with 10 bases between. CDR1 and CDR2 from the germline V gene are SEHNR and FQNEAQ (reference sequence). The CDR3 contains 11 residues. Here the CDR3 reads CASKIASGYTF. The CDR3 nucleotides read TGTGCCAGCAAAATCGCAAGTGGCTACACCTTC.

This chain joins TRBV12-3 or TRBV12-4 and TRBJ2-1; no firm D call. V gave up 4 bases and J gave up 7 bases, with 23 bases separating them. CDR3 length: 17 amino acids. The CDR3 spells CASSSRLYTVRRNEQFF. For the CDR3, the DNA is TGTGCCAGCAGTTCACGACTCTATACGGTCCGTAGAAATGAGCAGTTCTTC.

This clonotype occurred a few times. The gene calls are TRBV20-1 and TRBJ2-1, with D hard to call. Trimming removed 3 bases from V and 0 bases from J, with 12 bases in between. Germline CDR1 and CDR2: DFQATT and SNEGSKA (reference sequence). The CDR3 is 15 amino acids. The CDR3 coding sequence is TGCAGTGCTAGTCTAGACTTCCGCTCCTACAATGAGCAGTTCTTC. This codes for CSASLDFRSYNEQFF.

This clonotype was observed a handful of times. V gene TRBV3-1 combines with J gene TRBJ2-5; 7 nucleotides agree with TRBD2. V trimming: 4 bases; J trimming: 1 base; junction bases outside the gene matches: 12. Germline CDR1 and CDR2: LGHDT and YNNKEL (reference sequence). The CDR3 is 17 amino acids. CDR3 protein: CASSPLAPGTTQETQYF. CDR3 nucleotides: TGTGCCAGCAGCCCTCTAGCCCCCGGGACTACCCAAGAGACCCAGTACTTC.

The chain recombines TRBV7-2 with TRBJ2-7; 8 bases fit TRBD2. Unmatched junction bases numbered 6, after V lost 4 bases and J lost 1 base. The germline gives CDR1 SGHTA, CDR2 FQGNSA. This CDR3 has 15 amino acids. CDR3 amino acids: CASSWIAGPSYEQYF. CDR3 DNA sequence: TGTGCCAGCAGCTGGATAGCGGGGCCTTCCTACGAGCAGTACTTC. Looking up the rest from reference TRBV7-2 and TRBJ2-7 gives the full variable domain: GAGVSQSPSNKVTEKGKDVELRCDPISGHTALYWYRQSLGQGLEFLIYFQGNSAPDKSGLPSDRFSAERTGGSVSTLTIQRTQQEDSAVYLCASSWIAGPSYEQYFGPGTRLTVT.

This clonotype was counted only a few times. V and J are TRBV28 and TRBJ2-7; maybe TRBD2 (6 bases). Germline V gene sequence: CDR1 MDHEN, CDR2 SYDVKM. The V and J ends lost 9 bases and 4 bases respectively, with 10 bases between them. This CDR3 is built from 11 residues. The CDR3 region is CASLGGYEQYF. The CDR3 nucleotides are TGTGCCAGTTTGGGGGGATACGAGCAGTACTTC. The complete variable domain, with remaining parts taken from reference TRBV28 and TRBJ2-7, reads DVKVTQSSRYLVKRTGEKVFLECVQDMDHENMFWYRQDPGLGLRLIYFSYDVKMKEKGDIPEGYSVSREKKERFSLILESASTNQTSMYLCASLGGYEQYFGPGTRLTVT.

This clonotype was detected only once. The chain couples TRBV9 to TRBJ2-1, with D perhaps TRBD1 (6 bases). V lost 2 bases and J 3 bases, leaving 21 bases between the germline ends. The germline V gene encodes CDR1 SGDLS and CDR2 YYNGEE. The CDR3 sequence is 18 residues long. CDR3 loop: CASSVLDRRKLLYNEQFF. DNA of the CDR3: TGTGCCAGCAGCGTCCTCGACAGGAGAAAGCTCCTCTACAATGAGCAGTTCTTC.

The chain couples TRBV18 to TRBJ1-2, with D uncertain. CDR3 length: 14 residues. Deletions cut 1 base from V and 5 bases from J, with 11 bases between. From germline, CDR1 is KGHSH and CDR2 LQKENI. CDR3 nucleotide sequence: TGTGCCAGCTCACCACTTACGGGGTGGTATGGCTACACCTTC. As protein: CASSPLTGWYGYTF.

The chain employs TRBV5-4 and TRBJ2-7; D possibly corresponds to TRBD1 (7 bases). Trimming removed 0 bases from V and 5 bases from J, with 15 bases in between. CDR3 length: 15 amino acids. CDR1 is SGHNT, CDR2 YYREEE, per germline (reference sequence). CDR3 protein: CASSLAAGGIHEQYF. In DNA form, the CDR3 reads TGTGCCAGCAGCTTGGCCGCAGGGGGGATCCACGAGCAGTACTTC.

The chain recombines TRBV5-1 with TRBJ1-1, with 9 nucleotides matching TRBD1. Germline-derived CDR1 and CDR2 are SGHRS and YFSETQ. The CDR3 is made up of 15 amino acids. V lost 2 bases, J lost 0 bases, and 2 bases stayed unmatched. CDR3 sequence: CASSLGTGLNTEAFF. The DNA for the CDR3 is TGCGCCAGCAGCTTAGGGACAGGGTTGAACACTGAAGCTTTCTTT.